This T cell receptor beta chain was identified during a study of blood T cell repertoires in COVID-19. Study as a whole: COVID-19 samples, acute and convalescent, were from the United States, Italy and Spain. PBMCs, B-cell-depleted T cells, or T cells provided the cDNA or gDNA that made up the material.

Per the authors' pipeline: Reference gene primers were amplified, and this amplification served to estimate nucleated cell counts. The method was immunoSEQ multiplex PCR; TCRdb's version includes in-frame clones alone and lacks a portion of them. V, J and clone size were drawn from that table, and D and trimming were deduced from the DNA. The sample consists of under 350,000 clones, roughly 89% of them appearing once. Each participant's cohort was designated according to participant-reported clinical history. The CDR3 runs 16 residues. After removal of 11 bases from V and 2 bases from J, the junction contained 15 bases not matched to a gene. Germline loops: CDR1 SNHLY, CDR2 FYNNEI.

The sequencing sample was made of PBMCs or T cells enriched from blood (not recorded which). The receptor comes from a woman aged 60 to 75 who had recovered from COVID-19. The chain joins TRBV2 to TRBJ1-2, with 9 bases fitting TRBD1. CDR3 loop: CAGLPQGAKANYGYTF. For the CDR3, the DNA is TGTGCCGGATTACCACAGGGGGCCAAGGCCAACTATGGCTACACCTTC.